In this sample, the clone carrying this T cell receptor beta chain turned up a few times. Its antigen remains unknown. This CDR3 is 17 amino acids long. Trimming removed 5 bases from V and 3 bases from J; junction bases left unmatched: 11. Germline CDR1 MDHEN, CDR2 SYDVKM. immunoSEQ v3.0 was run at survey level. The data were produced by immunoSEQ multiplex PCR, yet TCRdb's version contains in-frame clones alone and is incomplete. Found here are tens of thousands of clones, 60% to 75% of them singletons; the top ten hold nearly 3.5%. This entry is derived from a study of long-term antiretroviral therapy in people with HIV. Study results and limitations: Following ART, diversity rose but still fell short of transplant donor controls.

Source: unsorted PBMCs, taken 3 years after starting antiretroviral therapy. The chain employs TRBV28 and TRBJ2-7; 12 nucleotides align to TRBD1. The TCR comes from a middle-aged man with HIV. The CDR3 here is CASSSPGTGGYSYEQYF. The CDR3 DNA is TGTGCCAGCAGTAGTCCCGGGACAGGGGGCTATAGCTACGAGCAGTACTTC. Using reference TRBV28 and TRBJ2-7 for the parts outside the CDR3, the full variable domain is DVKVTQSSRYLVKRTGEKVFLECVQDMDHENMFWYRQDPGLGLRLIYFSYDVKMKEKGDIPEGYSVSREKKERFSLILESASTNQTSMYLCASSSPGTGGYSYEQYFGPGTRLTVT.